What follows describes a single T cell receptor (beta chain). There is no known antigen for this receptor. The input lacks base qualities; no much larger clone sits a single base away. The source of the sample is a study of CD8 T cells in Susac syndrome (dated 2019 in TCRdb). General notes on the study: Repertoire sequencing was used to test whether CD8+ T cell activation and differentiation in Susac syndrome was antigen driven.

RNA was extracted using the RNeasy kit, and roughly 0.45 to 1 microgram was reverse transcribed with random hexamers. The immunoSEQ multiplex PCR assay, which covers 54 Vbeta and 13 Jbeta segments, was used to amplify TCR beta CDR3 regions. PCR amplification bias was corrected using a synthetic template baseline for primer optimization and computational correction. The study's processing was this. Reads were annotated to V, D and J genes per IMGT and analyzed with immunoSEQ Analyzer, keeping only productive sequences. Clonality was calculated as one minus the Shannon entropy normalized by log2 of the number of productive unique sequences. Public and private clones were assessed among the 100 most prevalent clones of each patient and control. Clones were defined as Susac-specific when absent from the healthy and MS cohorts, from approximately 1,100 published viral clones and from other ImmuneACCESS disease sequences. In-frame beta chains were kept once TCRdb had trimmed the public reads at Q25 with fastp and called clones with MiXCR. Rows are combined by CDR3 protein, so each entry shows the most common genes and DNA. These V and J calls rely on TCRdb rather than the paper's analysis. Here the sample has 200,000 to 250,000 distinct CDR3 sequences; approximately 95% occur a single time. About 0.088% of the sample is taken by the ten largest.

High-throughput TCR beta sequencing profiled peripheral blood CD8+ and CD4+ T cells from healthy donors, Susac syndrome patients and multiple sclerosis patients. The multiple sclerosis controls were treatment-naive patients who had stable or active relapsing-remitting disease and met the revised McDonald criteria. Bulk CD8+ and CD4+ T cells were purified by magnetic negative isolation, while CD8+ TEMRA cells were enriched using FACS. Blood was drawn into EDTA tubes, processed within 24 hours, and PBMCs were isolated by density gradient centrifugation. PBMCs intended for TCR sequencing were frozen in liquid nitrogen and were later thawed in a 37 degrees C water bath. The sorted or isolated CD4+, CD8+ and CD8+ TEMRA cells reached a purity of at least 90%. What the study reported, not specific to this receptor: The number of individuals in the TCR sequencing and HLA analysis was acknowledged as relatively small.

V is cut by 6 bases and J by 3 bases, and the space between the germline ends is 12 bases. The CDR3 starts with the cysteine, ends with the phenylalanine, and has 13 residues. Only the CDR3 part of the read is kept: 39 bases, read in frame from the first base. Specimen: CD4+ T cells from PBMCs. This sequence uses TRBV12-3 or TRBV12-4 and TRBJ2-7, with a tentative D gene TRBD1 over 6 matching bases. This clonotype was sampled from a human donor with multiple sclerosis. The CDR3 loop reads CASSKGHLYEQYF. DNA sequence: TGTGCCAGCAGCAAGGGACACCTCTACGAGCAGTACTTC.